The 5 T cell receptor beta chains below come from one sample, sequenced in a study of response to subunit inactivated influenza vaccine. Each CDR3 protein is one row after TCRdb ran MiXCR on the RT-PCR reads. The data show a few hundred thousand distinct CDR3 sequences, about a fifth seen once. The sequencing here drew on PBMCs from blood, taken around 22 months after vaccination. All receptors derive from a man in his fifties or sixties who received an inactivated influenza vaccine.

The V gene is TRBV12-3 or TRBV12-4, the J gene TRBJ1-2; weak D call: TRBD1 (5 bases). CDR3 length: 12 amino acids. Trimming shortened V by 5 bases and J by 8 bases, and 12 bases separated the two germline ends. The CDR3 DNA sequence: TGTGCCAGCAGTAGTAGACAGTCCGGCTACACCTTC. It encodes CASSSRQSGYTF.

V gene TRBV5-1 combines with J gene TRBJ2-5; the match to TRBD2 covers 7 bases. The CDR3 length is 15 residues. V was pared by 2 bases and J by 2 bases, with 6 bases of the junction left unmatched. Per the germline V gene, CDR1 is SGHRS and CDR2 is YFSETQ. CDR3 sequence reads: CASSLGRGEQETQYF. In DNA form, the CDR3 reads TGCGCCAGCAGCTTAGGTCGGGGGGAACAAGAGACCCAGTACTTC.

This clonotype was seen only a few times. The gene calls are TRBV3-1 and TRBJ1-6; 7 nucleotides match TRBD1. The germline CDR1 and CDR2 sequences are LGHDT and YNNKEL (reference sequence). The CDR3 is 15 amino acids. V lost 2 bases, J lost 8 bases, and 6 bases stayed unmatched. The CDR3: CASSQPGQKYSPLHF. The CDR3 DNA reads as TGTGCCAGCAGCCAACCGGGACAGAAATATTCACCCCTCCACTTT.

V is TRBV4-3 and J is TRBJ2-5, with 7 nucleotides matching TRBD2. This CDR3 is built from 18 residues. CDR1 is LGHNA, CDR2 YSLEER, per germline. The V segment lost 0 bases and the J segment 4 bases; nucleotides outside the gene matches: 14. The CDR3 bases are TGCGCCAGCAGCCAAGATTTCGCTAGCGGTGTCCCGTCAGAGACCCAGTACTTC. This encodes CASSQDFASGVPSETQYF.

This clonotype was observed a few times. This rearrangement joins TRBV11-2 to TRBJ2-6, with TRBD2 matching over 7 bases. V lost 4 bases, J lost 3 bases, and 6 bases stayed unmatched. The V gene's germline CDR1 is SGHAT and CDR2 FQNNGV. This CDR3 is built from 16 residues. The CDR3 here is CASSWSGTGGANVLTF. CDR3 in DNA: TGTGCCAGCAGCTGGAGCGGGACTGGTGGGGCCAACGTCCTGACTTTC.